Listed below are T cell receptor beta chains from one sample, sequenced in a study of T cell responses to AZD1222 COVID-19 vaccine. Only in-frame clones appear in the TCRdb table, and some are missing; sequencing was by immunoSEQ multiplex PCR. The table records around 160,000 clones, 75% to 95% of them present only once. The starting material was peripheral blood, obtained on day 0 of MenACWY control vaccination. These TCRs come from an adult in good health. The CDR3 runs from the conserved cysteine through the conserved F or W. The D gene is left open where the match is weak. Part of the rows lack a size; the others show once, few, many or a class for expanded clones.

j_call d_call v_call clone_size cdr3_nt cdr3_aa
TRBJ2-3 TRBD2 TRBV6-2/TRBV6-3 . TGTGCCAGCAGTAGCGGGAGGGCCTCAGATACGCAGTATTTT CASSSGRASDTQYF
TRBJ1-6 . TRBV7-9 . TGTGCCAGCAGCGGAGGGTCCTATAATTCACCCCTCCACTTT CASSGGSYNSPLHF
TRBJ1-4 . TRBV19 . TGTGCCAGTAGTATTATCTATGACCCGTGGGACCGGGACGAAAAACTGTTTTTT CASSIIYDPWDRDEKLFF
TRBJ2-2 . TRBV28 . TGTGCCAGCAGTCGGGACGGATTAAACACCGGGGAGCTGTTTTTT CASSRDGLNTGELFF
TRBJ1-6 . TRBV7-6 . TGTGCCAGCAGCTTAGGCAGGGGAGATTATTCACCCCTCCACTTT CASSLGRGDYSPLHF
TRBJ2-1 . TRBV3-1/TRBV3-2 . TGTGCCACTCTTGGCTCCTCTTGGGAGCAGTTCTTC CATLGSSWEQFF
TRBJ2-1 TRBD2 TRBV11-3 . TGTGCCAGCAGCCCCACTAGCGGGGGTACTGAGCAGTTCTTC CASSPTSGGTEQFF
TRBJ2-7 TRBD1 TRBV6-5 . TGTGCCAGCAGTTACTCGACAGGGGCGATGATCTACGAGCAGTACTTC CASSYSTGAMIYEQYF
TRBJ1-1 . TRBV12-3/TRBV12-4 few TGTGCCAGCAGTCCAACATATGAAGCTTTCTTT CASSPTYEAFF
TRBJ2-2 . TRBV5-4 . TGTGCCAGCAGCTCCAGAACAGGGTTCACCGGGGAGCTGTTTTTT CASSSRTGFTGELFF
TRBJ1-4 . TRBV2 . TGTGCCAGCATCAGGCAGGAAAAACTGTTTTTT CASIRQEKLFF
TRBJ1-2 . TRBV6-5 . TGTGCCAGCCGCTCAGCCTATGGCTACACCTTC CASRSAYGYTF
TRBJ2-2 TRBD2 TRBV19 . TGTGCCAGTAGTATATTGATGGGACTAGCGGGAGGAACCGGGGAGCTGTTTTTT CASSILMGLAGGTGELFF
TRBJ2-7 . TRBV7-2 once TGTGCCAGCAGCTTAAAAAGGGGCCCCTACGAGCAGTACTTC CASSLKRGPYEQYF
TRBJ1-4 TRBD1 TRBV6-5 . TGTGCCAGCAGCAACAGGGGGAGTGAAAAACTGTTTTTT CASSNRGSEKLFF
TRBJ2-1 TRBD1 TRBV6-4 . TGTGCCAGCAGTGATGGGACAGGGGGCTTCGATGAGCAGTTCTTC CASSDGTGGFDEQFF
TRBJ2-1 TRBD2 TRBV10-3 . TGTGCCATCAGTGAGTCGGGGACTAGCGGGGTGGTATACAATGAGCAGTTCTTC CAISESGTSGVVYNEQFF
TRBJ2-1 TRBD2 TRBV4-1 . TGCGCCAGCAGCCCGGGACTACTCTACTACAATGAGCAGTTCTTC CASSPGLLYYNEQFF
TRBJ1-5 . TRBV27 . TGTGCCAGCAGTCCCCGGCAGGCGAATCAGCCCCAGCATTTT CASSPRQANQPQHF
TRBJ2-2 . TRBV9 . TGTGCCAGCAGCGGGTACCCGACAGGCTTCACCGGGGAGCTGTTTTTT CASSGYPTGFTGELFF
TRBJ1-2 . TRBV9 . TGTGCCAGCAGCGTGGCCCCCGGGACGACCTATGGCTACACCTTC CASSVAPGTTYGYTF
TRBJ2-7 . TRBV7-5 . TGTGCCCTCCCTCCCCAGGGCGACGAGCAGTACTTC CALPPQGDEQYF
TRBJ1-2 . TRBV7-8 . TGTGCCAGCAGCTCCATAGCCTCAGGGGCCTATGGCTACACCTTC CASSSIASGAYGYTF
TRBJ2-1 TRBD1 TRBV14 . TGTGCCAGCAGCCAACTCACCGGACAGGGGCGAGATGAGCAGTTCTTC CASSQLTGQGRDEQFF
TRBJ1-6 . TRBV3-1/TRBV3-2 . TGTGCCAGCAGCCAAGATAAGGGACACTATAATTCACCCCTCCACTTT CASSQDKGHYNSPLHF
TRBJ2-7 . TRBV7-9 . TGTGCCAGCAGCTTAGTAGGGGACGAGCAGTACTTC CASSLVGDEQYF
TRBJ1-5 . TRBV3-1/TRBV3-2 . TGTGCCAGCAGCCCCCTGGGGCTAAATCAGCCCCAGCATTTT CASSPLGLNQPQHF
TRBJ1-1 TRBD1 TRBV5-6 . TGTGCCAGCCTACTCGACAGGGGGCGCAGCACTGAAGCTTTCTTT CASLLDRGRSTEAFF
TRBJ1-1 . TRBV12-3/TRBV12-4 . TGTGCCAGCAGTGGCACGAACACTGAAGCTTTCTTT CASSGTNTEAFF
TRBJ1-2 . TRBV7-9 once TGTGCCAGCAGCTTCAATGGCTACACCTTC CASSFNGYTF
TRBJ1-1 . TRBV12-3/TRBV12-4 . TGTGCCAGCAGTCCCGGCGGAGAAACTGAAGCTTTCTTT CASSPGGETEAFF
TRBJ2-7 . TRBV7-2 . TGTGCCAGCAGCTTAATAACAGGGAGAGCGCTTCGGGACGAGCAGTACTTC CASSLITGRALRDEQYF
TRBJ2-1 . TRBV28 . TGTGCCAGCTTGAACAGCAATGAGCAGTTCTTC CASLNSNEQFF
TRBJ1-1 TRBD1 TRBV7-9 few TGTGCCAGCAGCTTGGGAGGCAGGGGGACTGAAGCTTTCTTT CASSLGGRGTEAFF
TRBJ1-2 . TRBV7-8 . TGTGCCAGCAGCCTAAGCCTGACATATGAAATCGGTGGCTACACCTTC CASSLSLTYEIGGYTF
TRBJ1-2 . TRBV30 . TGTGCCTGGAGTGTCTTGACTAGCGCTAACTATGGCTACACCTTC CAWSVLTSANYGYTF
TRBJ1-1 . TRBV9 . TGTGCCAGCAGCGTAGATGTGCGAGACACTGAAGCTTTCTTT CASSVDVRDTEAFF
TRBJ2-7 . TRBV24-1 . TGTGCCACCAGGGGCCACGAGCAGTACTTC CATRGHEQYF
TRBJ1-1 . TRBV7-8 . TGTGCCAGCAGCTTAGGTATAGGAAAAACTGAAGCTTTCTTT CASSLGIGKTEAFF
TRBJ2-1 . TRBV9 . TGTGCCAGCAGCCTAAGGAGGAAGGGGAATGAGCAGTTCTTC CASSLRRKGNEQFF
TRBJ2-2 . TRBV6-4 . TGTGCCAGCAAAGGGGGAGAAGACACCGGGGAGCTGTTTTTT CASKGGEDTGELFF
TRBJ1-1 . TRBV11-2 . TGTGCCAGCAGCCCTGGGACGGTCAACACTGAAGCTTTCTTT CASSPGTVNTEAFF
TRBJ1-3 . TRBV6-1 . TGTGCCAGCAGTGAAGCGCTTCCGGGGCCTATCTCTGGAAACACCATATATTTT CASSEALPGPISGNTIYF
TRBJ2-1 . TRBV3-1/TRBV3-2 . TGTGCCAGCAGCCAAGTTAGTGTAGAGCAGTTCTTC CASSQVSVEQFF
TRBJ1-5 TRBD1 TRBV3-1/TRBV3-2 . TGTGCCAGCAGCCAACAGGACAGGAGCAATCAGCCCCAGCATTTT CASSQQDRSNQPQHF
TRBJ2-7 . TRBV27 . TGTGCCAGCAGTTTAAGGACCACCGACTACGAGCAGTACTTC CASSLRTTDYEQYF
TRBJ2-7 . TRBV30 once TGTGCCTGGGGTTTCAGCGAGCAGTACTTC CAWGFSEQYF
TRBJ2-5 . TRBV7-9 . TGTGCCAGCAGCAACTTGCCGGGGGGCGCAGAGACCCAGTACTTC CASSNLPGGAETQYF
TRBJ1-2 . TRBV6-5 . TGTGCCAGCAGCGTCACAAACGGCTACACCTTC CASSVTNGYTF
TRBJ2-1 . TRBV19 . TGTGCCAGTAGCCCCGTGGAGGATGCCTACAATGAGCAGTTCTTC CASSPVEDAYNEQFF
TRBJ2-7 . TRBV5-1 once TGCGCCAGCAGCTTGCGGGGGTTCTCGGCCTACGAGCAGTACTTC CASSLRGFSAYEQYF